This TCR beta chain is from a study of OX40 agonist ivuxolimab in advanced cancers. The table came from immunoSEQ multiplex PCR; TCRdb's copy has only in-frame clones and leaves some out. The sample includes tens of thousands of clones, about 90% seen only once; the top ten take 28%. The CDR3 spans 14 residues. V was clipped by 7 bases and J by 2 bases; unmatched bases: 5. Germline V gene data show CDR1 as MNHNS and CDR2 as SASEGT. The sample was CD4+ or CD8+ T cells sorted from blood, taken in a trial of the OX40 agonist ivuxolimab. The V call is TRBV6-1, the J call TRBJ1-3; 7 positions match TRBD1. The TCR originated in an adult with an advanced solid tumor such as melanoma, head and neck, liver or kidney cancer. This CDR3 is CASIQRGPGNTIYF. The CDR3 coding sequence is TGTGCCAGCATTCAGAGGGGGCCTGGAAACACCATATATTTT.